These T cell receptor beta chains were read from a single sample in a study of cytomegalovirus exposure and HLA in healthy donors. TCRdb keeps only in-frame clones here, not all; method: immunoSEQ multiplex PCR. The repertoire holds over 250,000 clones, 80% to 90% seen once, with less than 1.2% in the top ten. Material for sequencing was PBMCs. Every receptor here comes from a woman aged 18-30 years in good health and CMV-seronegative. The CDR3 runs from the conserved cysteine through the conserved F or W. D genes are given only for firm matches. Clone size is stated in some rows and not others, as once, few, many or a class when expanded.

>TRBV28|TRBD1|TRBJ1-2|NA
CASSSGQGADGYTF
TGTGCCAGCAGTTCTGGACAGGGGGCCGATGGCTACACCTTC
>TRBV11-2|TRBD2|TRBJ2-1|once
CASSLDLAGGASDEQFF
TGTGCCAGCAGCTTAGATTTAGCGGGAGGGGCCTCTGATGAGCAGTTCTTC
>TRBV5-1|TRBD2|TRBJ2-1|NA
CASRTSGRLNEQFF
TGCGCCAGCAGGACTAGCGGGAGATTGAATGAGCAGTTCTTC
>TRBV25-1|NA|TRBJ2-1|NA
CASSEYNNEQFF
TGTGCCAGCAGTGAGTACAACAATGAGCAGTTCTTC
>TRBV18|NA|TRBJ2-6|NA
CASSPPSYYPPISGANVLTF
TGTGCCAGCTCACCACCATCGTACTACCCCCCCATCTCTGGGGCCAACGTCCTGACTTTC
>TRBV7-9|NA|TRBJ1-1|few
CASSLAGMNTEAFF
TGTGCCAGCAGCTTAGCGGGCATGAACACTGAAGCTTTCTTT
>TRBV5-1|NA|TRBJ1-4|NA
CASSWLGKTHGERAEKLFF
TGCGCCAGCAGCTGGTTGGGAAAAACTCATGGTGAGCGGGCTGAAAAACTGTTTTTT
>TRBV27|TRBD1|TRBJ1-1|NA
CASSPGQGNTEAFF
TGTGCCAGCAGTCCAGGACAGGGGAACACTGAAGCTTTCTTT
>TRBV27|TRBD1|TRBJ1-1|NA
CASSSTGAMWNTEAFF
TGTGCCAGCAGTTCCACAGGGGCGATGTGGAATACTGAAGCTTTCTTT
>TRBV27|TRBD1|TRBJ2-2|NA
CASSLRDRVAGELFF
TGTGCCAGCAGCCTACGGGACAGGGTCGCCGGGGAGCTGTTTTTT